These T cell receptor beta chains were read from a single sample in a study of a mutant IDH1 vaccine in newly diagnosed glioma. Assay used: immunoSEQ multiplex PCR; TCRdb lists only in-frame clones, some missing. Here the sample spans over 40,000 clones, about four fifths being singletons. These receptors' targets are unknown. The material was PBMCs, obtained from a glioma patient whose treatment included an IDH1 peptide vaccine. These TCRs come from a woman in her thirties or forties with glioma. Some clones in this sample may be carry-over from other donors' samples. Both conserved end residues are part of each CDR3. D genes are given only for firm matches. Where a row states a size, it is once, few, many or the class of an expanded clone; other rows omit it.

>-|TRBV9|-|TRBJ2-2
CASSVGEVARTGELFF
TGTGCCAGCAGCGTAGGAGAGGTAGCTCGCACCGGGGAGCTGTTTTTT
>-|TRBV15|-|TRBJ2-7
CATSRWGSYEQYF
TGTGCCACCAGCCGGTGGGGCTCCTACGAGCAGTACTTC
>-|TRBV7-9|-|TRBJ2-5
CASSPSGAWMGETQYF
TGTGCCAGCAGCCCGTCAGGGGCCTGGATGGGGGAGACCCAGTACTTC
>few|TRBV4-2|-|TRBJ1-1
CASSQAGPPNTEAFF
TGTGCCAGCAGCCAAGCAGGGCCCCCGAACACTGAAGCTTTCTTT
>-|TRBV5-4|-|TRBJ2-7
CASSFKIMGGGSEQYF
TGTGCCAGCAGCTTTAAGATTATGGGGGGAGGTAGCGAGCAGTACTTC
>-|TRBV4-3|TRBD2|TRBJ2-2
CASSQDLAGDTGELFF
TGCGCCAGCAGCCAAGACCTAGCGGGGGACACCGGGGAGCTGTTTTTT
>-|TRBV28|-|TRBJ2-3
CASSSTSVSTDTQYF
TGTGCCAGCAGTTCGACTAGTGTAAGCACAGATACGCAGTATTTT
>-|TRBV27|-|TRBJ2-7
CASSFGGNSYEQYF
TGTGCCAGCAGTTTTGGGGGAAACTCCTACGAGCAGTACTTC
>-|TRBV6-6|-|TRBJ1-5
CASSYGRGDQPQHF
TGTGCCAGCAGTTACGGGAGGGGCGATCAGCCCCAGCATTTT
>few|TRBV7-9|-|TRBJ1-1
CASTRGGDGPEAFF
TGTGCCAGCACTCGAGGGGGGGACGGCCCTGAAGCTTTCTTT
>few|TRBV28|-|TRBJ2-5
CASSTIDGGKETQYF
TGTGCCAGCAGTACCATCGACGGGGGAAAGGAGACCCAGTACTTC
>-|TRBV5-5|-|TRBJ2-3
CASSLRGEPADTQYF
TGTGCCAGCAGCTTGAGGGGGGAGCCCGCAGATACGCAGTATTTT
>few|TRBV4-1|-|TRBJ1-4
CASNLGGSRVDEKLFF
TGCGCCAGCAACCTCGGGGGGAGCAGGGTCGATGAAAAACTGTTTTTT
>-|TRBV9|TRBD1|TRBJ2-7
CASSEGDRSSYEQYF
TGTGCCAGCAGCGAGGGGGACAGGAGCTCCTACGAGCAGTACTTC
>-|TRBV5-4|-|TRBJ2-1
CASRVSGTNYNEQFF
TGTGCCAGCAGAGTATCCGGGACAAACTACAATGAGCAGTTCTTC
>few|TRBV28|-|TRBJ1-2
CASSPTGDLANYGYTF
TGTGCCAGCAGCCCTACCGGGGACTTAGCTAACTATGGCTACACCTTC
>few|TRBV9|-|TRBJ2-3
CASSVTLLATTDTQYF
TGTGCCAGCAGCGTAACTCTACTAGCAACCACAGATACGCAGTATTTT
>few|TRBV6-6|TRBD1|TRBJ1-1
CASSPDRDTEAFF
TGTGCCAGCAGTCCTGACAGGGACACTGAAGCTTTCTTT
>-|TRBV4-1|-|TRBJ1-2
CASSQEGFANGYTF
TGCGCCAGCAGCCAAGAAGGGTTCGCCAATGGCTACACCTTC
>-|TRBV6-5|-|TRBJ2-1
CASYNEQFF
TGTGCCAGCTACAATGAGCAGTTCTTC
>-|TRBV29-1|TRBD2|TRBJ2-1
CSVGTSGYNEQFF
TGCAGCGTTGGGACTAGCGGTTACAATGAGCAGTTCTTC
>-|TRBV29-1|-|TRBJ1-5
CSVGSTGTPNQPQHF
TGCAGCGTTGGATCGACCGGGACACCTAATCAGCCCCAGCATTTT